Listed below are T cell receptor beta chains from one sample, sequenced in a study of T cells after posttransplantation cyclophosphamide. Assay: immunoSEQ multiplex PCR; the TCRdb copy retains only in-frame clones and omits some. Recorded here are 7,300 or so clones, none singletons. The sequencing used PBMCs, collected after allogeneic stem cell transplant with posttransplant cyclophosphamide. Receptors originate from a male patient aged 45-60 years who received an allogeneic stem cell transplant from an unrelated donor, was CMV-positive, and had acute GVHD only. Some T cells could come from the graft donor. Each CDR3 is given with its conserved first and last residue. D genes are given only for firm matches.

j_call	v_call	d_call	cdr3_aa
TRBJ2-7	TRBV13	TRBD2	CASSESGGITYEQYF
TRBJ1-1	TRBV5-1	TRBD1	CASSLESGTGNTEAFF
TRBJ1-6	TRBV9	TRBD1	CASNRGGTGGSNSPLHF
TRBJ2-4	TRBV5-1	-	CASSLQGSEGNIQYF
TRBJ2-3	TRBV19	-	CASTGIYSTDTQYF
TRBJ1-2	TRBV7-9	TRBD1	CASQDRGPGYTF
TRBJ2-2	TRBV7-6	TRBD1	CASSPGQGMNTGELFF
TRBJ1-1	TRBV6-5	-	CASSYSTTANTEAFF
TRBJ2-3	TRBV7-9	TRBD2	CASGGASGGTDTQYF
TRBJ1-1	TRBV4-2	-	CASSQGGRLNTEAFF
TRBJ1-5	TRBV6-4	-	CASSPSGGGQPQHF
TRBJ2-7	TRBV7-6	-	CARSLGGGRINEQYF
TRBJ2-3	TRBV18	-	CASSPVPPSTDTQYF
TRBJ2-5	TRBV5-1	TRBD1	CASSPWTGEETQYF
TRBJ2-3	TRBV11-1	TRBD1	CASSDGDREDTQYF
TRBJ2-5	TRBV5-1	TRBD2	CASSLGTSRETQYF